This is a list of T cell receptor beta chains from one sample in a study of cytomegalovirus exposure and HLA in healthy donors. Assay used: immunoSEQ multiplex PCR; TCRdb lists only in-frame clones, some missing. Of some 150,000 clones in the sample, around three fifths are singletons; the top ten hold less than 3%. What was sequenced was PBMCs. The receptors were gathered from a woman aged 35 to 49 in good health and CMV-seronegative. The CDR3 runs from the conserved cysteine through the conserved F or W. Each record gives: J gene, V gene, D gene, clone size, CDR3 DNA, CDR3 protein. D genes are given only for firm matches. Not all rows give a size; the values are once, few, many and, for expanded clones, a class.

TRBJ2-7,TRBV4-3,.,.,TGCGCCAGCAGCCCAGCAGCGGGCCAAACCTACGAGCAGTACTTC,CASSPAAGQTYEQYF
TRBJ1-5,TRBV4-1,.,.,TGCGCCAGCAGCCTGGTACAGGAGATTAATCAGCCCCAGCATTTT,CASSLVQEINQPQHF
TRBJ1-5,TRBV21-1,.,.,TGTGCCAGCAGCCCTCGGGACACGTATCAGCCCCAGCATTTT,CASSPRDTYQPQHF
TRBJ1-6,TRBV4-1,.,.,TGCGCCAGCAGCCAGGAACAGGAGATGCCAAATTCACCCCTCCACTTT,CASSQEQEMPNSPLHF
TRBJ2-3,TRBV5-1,TRBD1,.,TGCGCCAGCAGCTACGGGACAGGGAGCACAGATACGCAGTATTTT,CASSYGTGSTDTQYF
TRBJ1-1,TRBV6-5,.,.,TGTGCCAGCAGTACAGGGAGGGCTGAAGCTTTCTTT,CASSTGRAEAFF
TRBJ1-1,TRBV7-2,TRBD1,.,TGTGCCAGCAGCTCCGTGGCAGGGGGCAACACTGAAGCTTTCTTT,CASSSVAGGNTEAFF
TRBJ2-2,TRBV7-7,.,.,TGTGCCAGCAGCCCCTCGACAGACTTCACCGGGGAGCTGTTTTTT,CASSPSTDFTGELFF
TRBJ1-4,TRBV5-1,.,.,TGCGCCAGCTCGAGGGAGGCTAATGAAAAACTGTTTTTT,CASSREANEKLFF
TRBJ1-1,TRBV19,.,.,TGTGCCAGTAGTGGACAAGGGAACACTGAAGCTTTCTTT,CASSGQGNTEAFF
TRBJ2-3,TRBV5-1,TRBD2,.,TGCGCCAGCAGGACGGCTAGCGGTGCAGATACGCAGTATTTT,CASRTASGADTQYF
TRBJ1-2,TRBV2,.,.,TGTGCCAGCAGTGACCTCCAGGGCAGCTATGGCTACACCTTC,CASSDLQGSYGYTF
TRBJ2-2,TRBV10-3,.,.,TGTGCCATCAGTGAAACCCGCAGCCGGAGGGGGAACACCGGGGAGCTGTTTTTT,CAISETRSRRGNTGELFF
TRBJ2-7,TRBV7-9,.,few,TGTGCCAGCAGCTTTCCCACAGGGAACGAGCAGTACTTC,CASSFPTGNEQYF
TRBJ2-3,TRBV4-2,TRBD2,.,TGTGCCAGCAGCCAAGACCCCAGACTAGCGGGGGACCATACGCAGTATTTT,CASSQDPRLAGDHTQYF
TRBJ1-4,TRBV5-1,.,.,TGCGCCAGCAGCCAGGGCCCGCACCAGGGGAATGAAAAACTGTTTTTT,CASSQGPHQGNEKLFF
TRBJ2-6,TRBV10-3,.,.,TGTGCCATCAGTGTACCGGACAGCGGCTCTGGGGCCAACGTCCTGACTTTC,CAISVPDSGSGANVLTF
TRBJ1-3,TRBV30,.,.,TGTGCCTGGAGCCCATCAGGGTTCTCTGGAAACACCATATATTTT,CAWSPSGFSGNTIYF
TRBJ2-3,TRBV27,TRBD2,.,TGTGCCAGCAGTTTATCTAGCGGGGTGACCACAGATACGCAGTATTTT,CASSLSSGVTTDTQYF
TRBJ2-5,TRBV2,TRBD1,.,TGTGCCAGCAAGGGCAGGGGGCTTTTAGAGACCCAGTACTTC,CASKGRGLLETQYF
TRBJ1-6,TRBV5-4,TRBD1,few,TGTGCCAGCAGCTTGGCTGGTGGGACAGGCGGTAATTCACCCCTCCACTTT,CASSLAGGTGGNSPLHF
TRBJ1-4,TRBV4-1,.,.,TGCGCCAGCAGCCAAGGGGTGGGGCTCTGGGAAAAACTGTTTTTT,CASSQGVGLWEKLFF
TRBJ1-2,TRBV9,.,few,TGTGCCAGCAGCGTAGCCGGGTATACCACTCCTGACTATGGCTACACCTTC,CASSVAGYTTPDYGYTF
TRBJ2-2,TRBV7-9,TRBD2,few,TGTGCCAGCAGCTTGACTAGCGACACCGGGGAGCTGTTTTTT,CASSLTSDTGELFF
TRBJ1-2,TRBV18,.,.,TGTGCCAGCTCACCACAGTGGACAGCCAAACCTAACTATGGCTACACCTTC,CASSPQWTAKPNYGYTF
TRBJ2-3,TRBV10-3,TRBD1,.,TGTGCCATCAGTGAGGGTTCCCGGGACAGGGGTTCGGATACGCAGTATTTT,CAISEGSRDRGSDTQYF
TRBJ2-3,TRBV7-2,TRBD2,.,TGTGCCAGCAGCCGAGGACTAGCGGGCGTAACAGATACGCAGTATTTT,CASSRGLAGVTDTQYF
TRBJ1-6,TRBV2,TRBD1,few,TGTGCCAGCGTGCAGACAGGGCGGAAGCTTAATTCACCCCTCCACTTT,CASVQTGRKLNSPLHF
TRBJ2-7,TRBV7-2,TRBD2,.,TGTGCCAGCAGCTTCGGGACTAGCGGGGGGGCCCTCTACGAGCAGTACTTC,CASSFGTSGGALYEQYF
TRBJ2-1,TRBV2,.,few,TGTGCCAGCAGCGGAACGGGGGGCTGGAATGAGCAGTTCTTC,CASSGTGGWNEQFF
TRBJ1-1,TRBV5-4,.,.,TGTGCCAGCAGCTTGGAGATTGTCGGGGGGGCTGAAGCTTTCTTT,CASSLEIVGGAEAFF